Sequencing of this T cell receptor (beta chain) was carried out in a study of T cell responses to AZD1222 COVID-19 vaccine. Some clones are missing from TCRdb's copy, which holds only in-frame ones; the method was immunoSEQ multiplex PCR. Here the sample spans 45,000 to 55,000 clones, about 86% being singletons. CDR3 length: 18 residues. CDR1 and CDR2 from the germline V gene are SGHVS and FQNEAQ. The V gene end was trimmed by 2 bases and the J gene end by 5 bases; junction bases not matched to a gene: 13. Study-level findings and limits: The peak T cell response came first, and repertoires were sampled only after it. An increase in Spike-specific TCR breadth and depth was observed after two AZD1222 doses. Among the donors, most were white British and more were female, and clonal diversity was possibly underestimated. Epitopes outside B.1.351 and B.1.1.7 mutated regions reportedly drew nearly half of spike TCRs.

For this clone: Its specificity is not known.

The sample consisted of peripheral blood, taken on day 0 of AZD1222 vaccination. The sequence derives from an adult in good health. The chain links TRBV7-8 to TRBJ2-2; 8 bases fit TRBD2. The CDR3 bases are TGTGCCAGCAGCTTATGGGGAAGAAGCGGGAGCCGAACCGGGGAGCTGTTTTTT. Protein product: CASSLWGRSGSRTGELFF.